The 3 T cell receptor beta chains in this list originate from one sample, sequenced in a study of chemoradiotherapy in HPV16-positive cancers. Measured with immunoSEQ multiplex PCR; TCRdb has only the in-frame clones, and not every one. Here the sample spans 7,700 or so clones, around 68% being singletons. The specimen was collected from a patient who underwent chemoradiotherapy. Receptor source: a human donor with HPV-associated anogenital cancer.

The V call is TRBV4-3, the J call TRBJ2-1; D remains ambiguous. The V gene's germline CDR1 is LGHNA and CDR2 YSLEER. Trimming pared 0 bases from V and 9 bases from J, leaving 9 bases between. This CDR3 contains 13 residues. The CDR3 protein is CASSQDNSGEQFF. The CDR3 coding sequence is TGCGCCAGCAGCCAAGACAACTCAGGTGAGCAGTTCTTC.

This chain joins TRBV6-6 and TRBJ1-1, with D perhaps TRBD1 (6 bases). V lost 5 bases to trimming and J lost 6 bases, with 10 bases between them. Looked up from germline, CDR1 is MNHNY and CDR2 is SVGAGI (reference sequence). The CDR3 covers 12 residues. CDR3 loop: CASSLTGPEAFF. The CDR3, as DNA: TGTGCCAGCAGTCTAACAGGGCCTGAAGCTTTCTTT.

The chain couples TRBV29-1 to TRBJ2-3; TRBD1 agrees at 7 bases. Germline CDR1 is SQVTM and CDR2 is ANQGSEA. The CDR3 is 14 amino acids. J was trimmed by 3 bases and V by 6 bases; bases with no gene match: 9. Written as DNA, the CDR3 is TGCAGCGTCGTGACAGGGTATGGGACAGATACGCAGTATTTT. Protein product: CSVVTGYGTDTQYF.